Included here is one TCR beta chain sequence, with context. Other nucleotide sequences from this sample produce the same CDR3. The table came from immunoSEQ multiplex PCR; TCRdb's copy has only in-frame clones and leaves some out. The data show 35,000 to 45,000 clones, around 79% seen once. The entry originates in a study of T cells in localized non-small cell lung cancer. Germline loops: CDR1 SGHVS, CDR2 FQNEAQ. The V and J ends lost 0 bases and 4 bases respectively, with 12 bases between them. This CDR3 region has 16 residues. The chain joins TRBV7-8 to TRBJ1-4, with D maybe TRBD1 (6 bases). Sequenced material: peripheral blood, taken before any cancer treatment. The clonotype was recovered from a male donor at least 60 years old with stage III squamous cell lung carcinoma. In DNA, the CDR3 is TGTGCCAGCAGCTTAGCACGGGGGGGCGGTAATGAAAAACTGTTTTTT. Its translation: CASSLARGGGNEKLFF.